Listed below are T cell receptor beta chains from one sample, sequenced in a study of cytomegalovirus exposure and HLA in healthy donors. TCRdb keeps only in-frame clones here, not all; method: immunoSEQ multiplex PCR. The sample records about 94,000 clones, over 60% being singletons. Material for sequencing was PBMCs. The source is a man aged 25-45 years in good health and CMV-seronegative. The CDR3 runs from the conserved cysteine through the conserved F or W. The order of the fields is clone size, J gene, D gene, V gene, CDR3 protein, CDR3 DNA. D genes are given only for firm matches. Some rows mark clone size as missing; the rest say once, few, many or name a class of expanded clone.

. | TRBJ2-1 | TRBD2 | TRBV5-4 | CASSFGTSYNEQFF | TGTGCCAGCAGCTTCGGGACTAGTTACAATGAGCAGTTCTTC
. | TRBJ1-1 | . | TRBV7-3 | CASSLMAGANTEAFF | TGTGCCAGCAGCTTGATGGCGGGCGCAAACACTGAAGCTTTCTTT
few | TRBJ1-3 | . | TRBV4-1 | CASSQTLILSGNTIYF | TGCGCCAGCAGCCAAACACTAATCCTCTCTGGAAACACCATATATTTT
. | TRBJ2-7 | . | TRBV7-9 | CASSPAQGSGDEQYF | TGTGCCAGCAGCCCGGCGCAGGGGAGTGGGGACGAGCAGTACTTC
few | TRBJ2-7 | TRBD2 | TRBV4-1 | CASSRDYTSYEQYF | TGCGCCAGCAGCCGGGACTACACCTCCTACGAGCAGTACTTC
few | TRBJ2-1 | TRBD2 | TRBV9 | CASSPRLAGDEQFF | TGTGCCAGCAGCCCGAGACTAGCGGGAGATGAGCAGTTCTTC
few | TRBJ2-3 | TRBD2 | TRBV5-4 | CASSLAGLAGSVDTQYF | TGTGCCAGCAGCTTGGCCGGTCTAGCGGGATCAGTAGATACGCAGTATTTT
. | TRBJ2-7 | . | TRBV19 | CASMARTGSYEQYF | TGTGCCAGTATGGCGCGGACTGGATCCTACGAGCAGTACTTC
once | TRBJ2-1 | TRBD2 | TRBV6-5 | CASRTSGGRNEQFF | TGTGCCAGCAGGACTAGCGGGGGGCGGAATGAGCAGTTCTTC
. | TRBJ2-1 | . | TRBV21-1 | CASSKAPEALGPKNEQFF | TGTGCCAGCAGCAAAGCGCCCGAAGCACTAGGGCCCAAGAATGAGCAGTTCTTC
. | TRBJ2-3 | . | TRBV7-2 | CASSPSADTQYF | TGTGCCAGCAGCCCCAGTGCAGATACGCAGTATTTT
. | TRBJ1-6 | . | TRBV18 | CASSTSQGNNSPLHF | TGTGCCAGCTCAACGTCCCAGGGGAATAATTCACCCCTCCACTTT
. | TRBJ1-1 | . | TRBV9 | CASSPRTEAFF | TGTGCCAGCAGCCCCCGGACTGAAGCTTTCTTT
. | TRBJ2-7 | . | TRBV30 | CAWSTGHSYEQYF | TGTGCCTGGAGTACAGGGCACTCCTACGAGCAGTACTTC
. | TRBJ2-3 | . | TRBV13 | CASSAPGTGTDTQYF | TGTGCCAGCAGTGCCCCCGGGACTGGCACAGATACGCAGTATTTT
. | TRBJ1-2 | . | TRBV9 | CASSVDAGRDYGYTF | TGTGCCAGCAGCGTAGACGCAGGGAGGGACTATGGCTACACCTTC
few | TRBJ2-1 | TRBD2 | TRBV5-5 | CASSQTSQMDEQFF | TGTGCCAGCAGCCAGACTAGCCAGATGGATGAGCAGTTCTTC
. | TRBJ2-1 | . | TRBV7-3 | CASSLLSGSNEQFF | TGTGCCAGCAGCTTATTGTCAGGGTCGAATGAGCAGTTCTTC
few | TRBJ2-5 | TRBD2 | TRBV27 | CASSPGLAETQYF | TGTGCCAGCAGCCCGGGACTAGCGGAGACCCAGTACTTC
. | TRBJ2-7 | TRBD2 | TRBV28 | CASETSGSSYEQYF | TGTGCCAGCGAAACTAGCGGGAGTTCCTACGAGCAGTACTTC
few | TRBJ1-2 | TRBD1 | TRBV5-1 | CASSLEGQNDGYTF | TGCGCCAGCAGCTTGGAGGGACAGAATGATGGCTACACCTTC
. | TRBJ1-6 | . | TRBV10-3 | CAISGQAGPNSPLHF | TGTGCCATCAGTGGGCAGGCAGGCCCTAATTCACCCCTCCACTTT
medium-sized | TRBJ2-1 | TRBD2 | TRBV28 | CASSWGTSGEQFF | TGTGCCAGCAGTTGGGGGACTAGCGGTGAGCAGTTCTTC
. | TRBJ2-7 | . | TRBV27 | CASSLSGDTYEQYF | TGTGCCAGCAGTCTTAGCGGAGACACCTACGAGCAGTACTTC
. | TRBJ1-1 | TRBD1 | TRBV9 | CASSPRQGSSTEAFF | TGTGCCAGCAGCCCCAGACAGGGTTCGAGCACTGAAGCTTTCTTT
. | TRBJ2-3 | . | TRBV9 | CASTRVTDTQYF | TGTGCCAGCACCCGGGTCACAGATACGCAGTATTTT
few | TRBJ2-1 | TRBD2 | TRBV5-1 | CASSLATGLAGTNEQFF | TGCGCCAGCAGCTTGGCCACGGGACTAGCGGGGACCAATGAGCAGTTCTTC